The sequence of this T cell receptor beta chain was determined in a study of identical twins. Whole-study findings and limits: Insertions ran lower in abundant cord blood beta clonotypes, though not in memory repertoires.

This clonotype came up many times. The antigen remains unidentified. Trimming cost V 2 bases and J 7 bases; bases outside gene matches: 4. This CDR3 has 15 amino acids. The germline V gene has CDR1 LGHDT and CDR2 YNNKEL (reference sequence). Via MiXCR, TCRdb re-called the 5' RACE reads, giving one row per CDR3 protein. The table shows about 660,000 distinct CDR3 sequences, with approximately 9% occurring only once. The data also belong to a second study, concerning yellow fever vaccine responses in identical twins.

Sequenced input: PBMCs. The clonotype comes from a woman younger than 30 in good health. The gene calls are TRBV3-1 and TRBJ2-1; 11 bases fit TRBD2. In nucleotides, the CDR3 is TGTGCCAGCAGCCAACTAGCGGGGGGCTCTAATGAGCAGTTCTTC. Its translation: CASSQLAGGSNEQFF.